The 30 T cell receptor beta chains given below trace back to one sample, sequenced in a study of T cell responses to AZD1222 COVID-19 vaccine. Using immunoSEQ multiplex PCR, the repertoire was profiled, and TCRdb retains in-frame clones only, with some absent. In the table there are approximately 130,000 clones, approximately 93% of which are singletons. The sequences come from peripheral blood, collected on day 0 of AZD1222 vaccination. The receptors were sampled from an adult in good health.

DNA of the CDR3: TGCGCCAGCAGCCACCCGGGACTAGCGGGAGTTGGGGACATTCAGTACTTC. It encodes CASSHPGLAGVGDIQYF. The chain links TRBV4-1 to TRBJ2-4, with 14 bases matching TRBD2. Germline CDR1 reads MGHRA; CDR2 reads YSYEKL. V shed 3 bases and J 8 bases; nucleotides not matched to a gene: 9. The CDR3 contains 17 residues.

The chain links TRBV30 to TRBJ1-2; D ambiguous. The V end was cut by 4 bases, the J end by 2 bases, with 11 bases between. The CDR3 loop spans 13 amino acids. Germline assignment: CDR1 GTSNPN and CDR2 SVGIG (reference sequence). CDR3 residues: CAWNLAVNYGYTF. DNA for the CDR3: TGTGCCTGGAACCTAGCGGTAAACTATGGCTACACCTTC.

The V and J genes are TRBV6-2 or TRBV6-3 and TRBJ2-2, with D uncertain. This CDR3 contains 16 residues. V was shortened by 4 bases and J by 0 bases, with 12 bases between the two germline ends. The germline CDR1 and CDR2 sequences are MNHEY and SVGEGT. In nucleotides, the CDR3 is TGTGCCAGCAGTTTTCCGGAGATTCCGAACACCGGGGAGCTGTTTTTT. This sequence encodes CASSFPEIPNTGELFF.

The chain uses TRBV11-3 and TRBJ1-1; D is unclear. The CDR3 has 14 amino acids. V lost 1 base and J 0 bases, leaving 6 bases between the germline ends. Germline lookup yields CDR1 SGHNT and CDR2 YENEEA. The CDR3 region is CASSLGAMNTEAFF. In DNA form, the CDR3 reads TGTGCCAGCAGCTTAGGAGCCATGAACACTGAAGCTTTCTTT. The full variable domain, rest sourced from reference TRBV11-3 and TRBJ1-1, is EAGVVQSPRYKIIEKKQPVAFWCNPISGHNTLYWYLQNLGQGPELLIRYENEEAVDDSQLPKDRFSAERLKGVDSTLKIQPAELGDSAVYLCASSLGAMNTEAFFGQGTRLTVV.

This clone was detected a few times. The V call is TRBV14, the J call TRBJ2-4; perhaps TRBD2 as D (6 bases). CDR1 is SGHDN, CDR2 FVKESK, per germline. The V gene lost 5 bases and the J gene lost 0 bases, with 14 bases spanning the gap. The CDR3 length is 16 residues. CDR3 protein: CASSAVYSGAKNIQYF. DNA of the CDR3: TGTGCCAGCAGCGCCGTTTATAGCGGAGCCAAAAACATTCAGTACTTC.

This chain joins TRBV7-8 and TRBJ1-5; weak D call: TRBD1 (5 bases). Trimming removed 1 base at V and 0 bases at J, with 10 bases between. Germline V gives CDR1 SGHVS, CDR2 FQNEAQ. This CDR3 spans 16 amino acids. CDR3 sequence reads: CASSLVTGASNQPQHF. As DNA, the CDR3 is TGTGCCAGCAGCTTAGTGACCGGGGCTAGCAATCAGCCCCAGCATTTT.

The chain recombines TRBV19 with TRBJ2-2; 11 nucleotides align to TRBD2. CDR1 and CDR2 from the germline V gene are LNHDA and SQIVND (reference sequence). CDR3 length: 15 amino acids. The V and J ends lost 6 bases and 7 bases, in that order; junction bases with no gene match: 7. CDR3 DNA sequence: TGTGCCAGTAGCCCGACTAGCGGGATTCTCGGGGAGCTGTTTTTT. It translates to CASSPTSGILGELFF.

The chain combines TRBV10-3 with TRBJ2-7, with D tentatively TRBD1 (6 bases). The V gene's germline CDR1 is ENHRY and CDR2 SYGVKD. V lost 6 bases, J lost 3 bases, and 9 bases lay in between. There are 12 residues in the CDR3. The CDR3 is CAIRGQSYEQYF. The CDR3 DNA reads TGTGCCATCAGGGGACAAAGCTACGAGCAGTACTTC.

To note about this clone: Other DNA sequences in the sample encode the same CDR3. V usage is TRBV7-2 and J usage is TRBJ1-5; 9 bases fit TRBD1. This CDR3 is built from 14 residues. Germline CDR1 is SGHTA and CDR2 is FQGNSA. Losses at the gene ends were 5 bases for V and 11 bases for J; bases not matched to a gene: 10. The DNA for the CDR3 is TGTGCCAGCAGCGAGGGACAGGGAGCAAAAGCCCAGCATTTT. Its protein is CASSEGQGAKAQHF.

This clone appeared once. This chain uses TRBV28 with TRBJ1-3, with D possibly being TRBD1 (6 bases). V lost 2 bases, J lost 2 bases, and 16 bases lay in between. This CDR3 has 17 residues. Germline CDR1 reads MDHEN; CDR2 reads SYDVKM. The CDR3 DNA is TGTGCCAGCAGTTTAGCTCGATTCGGGGGGCCTGGAAACACCATATATTTT. Its translation is CASSLARFGGPGNTIYF.

The CDR3 region is CASSEGTTNYGYTF. CDR3 bases: TGTGCCAGCAGCGAAGGGACAACTAACTATGGCTACACCTTC. The rearrangement joins TRBV7-3 to TRBJ1-2; perhaps TRBD1 as D (6 bases). The CDR3 loop spans 14 amino acids. Deletions cut 5 bases from V and 0 bases from J, with 10 bases between. CDR1 and CDR2 (germline): SGHTA, FQGTGA. Together with reference TRBV7-3 and TRBJ1-2, the CDR3 gives the full variable domain: GAGVSQTPSNKVTEKGKYVELRCDPISGHTALYWYRQSLGQGPEFLIYFQGTGAADDSGLPNDRFFAVRPEGSVSTLKIQRTERGDSAVYLCASSEGTTNYGYTFGSGTRLTVV.

This chain connects TRBV5-3 to TRBJ2-2, with D tentatively TRBD1 or TRBD2 (5 bases each). TRBV5-3 is an open reading frame whose function is uncertain. The CDR3 extends over 15 amino acids. Trimming took 5 bases from V and 2 from J, leaving 13 bases between them. CDR3 DNA: TGTGCCAGAAGGGGGCCCGGGATTAACACCGGGGAGCTGTTTTTT. Protein product: CARRGPGINTGELFF.

The V call is TRBV5-8, the J call TRBJ1-5; D gene uncertain. This CDR3 has 14 residues. CDR1 and CDR2 (germline): SGHTS, YDEGEE. Trimming shortened V by 2 bases and J by 2 bases, and 8 bases separated the two germline ends. CDR3 amino acids: CASSFGRGNQPQHF. CDR3 coding DNA: TGTGCCAGCAGCTTCGGACGGGGCAATCAGCCCCAGCATTTT.

The gene calls are TRBV6-2 or TRBV6-3 and TRBJ1-5; D possibly corresponds to TRBD1 (5 bases). The CDR3 is 16 residues long. V lost 5 bases, J lost 1 base, and 15 bases lay in between. Germline values: CDR1 MNHEY, CDR2 SVGEGT. The CDR3 protein is CASSNTLGDSNQPQHF. CDR3 DNA: TGTGCCAGCAGTAACACGCTAGGGGACAGCAATCAGCCCCAGCATTTT.

This chain connects TRBV4-1 to TRBJ1-4, with D maybe TRBD1 (6 bases). Trimming took off 8 bases at V and 7 bases at J, with 14 bases between the two ends. The CDR3 length is 13 residues. The germline gives CDR1 MGHRA, CDR2 YSYEKL. This chain's CDR3 is CASHVVGGEKLFF. The CDR3 nucleotides read TGCGCCAGCCACGTAGTAGGGGGTGAAAAACTGTTTTTT.

The chain recombines TRBV10-1 with TRBJ2-5; D is unresolved. Between the trimmed V and J ends, which lost 7 bases and 3 bases, there was a span of 6 bases. CDR1 and CDR2 (germline): WNHNN, SYGVQD (reference sequence). The CDR3 spans 11 residues. The CDR3 protein is CASIQEETQYF. The CDR3 bases are TGCGCCAGCATCCAGGAAGAGACCCAGTACTTC.

V and J are TRBV4-2 and TRBJ1-4; weak D call: TRBD1 (6 bases). Germline CDR1 reads LGHNA; CDR2 reads YNFKEQ. V was cut by 4 bases and J by 3 bases, with 15 bases left in between. The CDR3 covers 16 residues. The CDR3 sequence: CASSPGGAAANEKLFF. Here the CDR3 DNA reads TGTGCCAGCAGCCCGGGGGGGGCGGCGGCTAATGAAAAACTGTTTTTT.

The chain recombines TRBV3-1 (or the pseudogene TRBV3-2) with TRBJ2-7, with 7 bases matching TRBD2. Per the germline V gene, CDR1 is LGHDT and CDR2 is YNNKEL (reference sequence). The CDR3 loop spans 15 amino acids. Germline trimming cut 4 bases from V and 7 bases from J; bases unmatched to any gene: 13. The CDR3 nucleotides are TGTGCCAGCAGCCCACGGGACTACCCAGAGGGGGAGCAGTACTTC. It translates to CASSPRDYPEGEQYF.

This clone appeared once. The chain employs TRBV27 and TRBJ1-5; D ambiguous. The CDR3 has 14 residues. The germline V gene encodes CDR1 MNHEY and CDR2 SMNVEV (reference sequence). Trimming took off 2 bases at V and 0 bases at J, with 5 bases between the two ends. CDR3 DNA sequence: TGTGCCAGCAGTTTAAGGTATAGCAATCAGCCCCAGCATTTT. The encoded protein is CASSLRYSNQPQHF.

The CDR3 loop reads CATTRGFRGELFF. The CDR3 DNA follows: TGTGCCACTACCAGGGGTTTTAGGGGGGAGCTGTTTTTT. The J gene is TRBJ2-2, the V gene TRBV28; a weak D match, TRBD1 (6 bases). The germline CDR1 and CDR2 sequences are MDHEN and SYDVKM. Deletions cut 10 bases from V and 8 bases from J, with 17 bases between. The CDR3 length is 13 residues.

The J gene is TRBJ2-1, the V gene TRBV9, with 9 bases aligning to TRBD2. The CDR3 length is 14 residues. Germline assignment: CDR1 SGDLS and CDR2 YYNGEE. Trimming removed 1 base from V and 8 bases from J; junction bases left unmatched: 4. CDR3 sequence reads: CASSVYSGSYEQFF. In DNA form, the CDR3 reads TGTGCCAGCAGCGTATATAGCGGGAGTTATGAGCAGTTCTTC.

This chain uses TRBV4-1 with TRBJ2-7, with D unclear. V dropped 1 base and J dropped 3 bases, with 10 bases sitting between them. The CDR3 is 14 residues long. Germline values: CDR1 MGHRA, CDR2 YSYEKL. CDR3 loop: CASSQGVPDYEQYF. CDR3 nucleotide sequence: TGCGCCAGCAGCCAAGGGGTACCTGACTACGAGCAGTACTTC.

The CDR3 here is CASSRRRPYEKLFF. For the CDR3, the DNA is TGTGCCAGCAGTCGTCGCAGGCCCTATGAAAAACTGTTTTTT. J is TRBJ1-4 and V is TRBV6-5, with D unclear. Germline CDR1 and CDR2: MNHEY and SVGAGI. The V end was cut by 5 bases, the J end by 6 bases, with 13 bases between. CDR3 length equals 14 residues.

Comments on this clone: One end of the junction fails to match germline, which may point to a read error. This chain links TRBV29-1 with TRBJ2-7, with D tentatively TRBD1 (5 bases). The germline CDR1 and CDR2 sequences are SQVTM and ANQGSEA. The CDR3 consists of 13 residues. The CDR3 DNA reads TGCAGCGTGGAAGGGGCCCGCTCCTACGAGCAGTACTTC. Amino acid sequence: CSVEGARSYEQYF.

This chain uses TRBV25-1 with TRBJ1-3; maybe TRBD1 (5 bases). Trimming stripped 3 bases from V and 4 bases from J, with 10 bases between. The germline gives CDR1 MGHDK, CDR2 SYGVNS. The CDR3 runs to 14 residues. The CDR3 nucleotides are TGTGCCAGCAGTGAGAGGGGCCTGGGAAACACCATATATTTT. This encodes CASSERGLGNTIYF.

V gene TRBV6-2 or TRBV6-3 combines with J gene TRBJ1-1, with D unclear. CDR3 length equals 14 residues. V was cut by 2 bases and J by 7 bases, with 14 bases left in between. CDR1 and CDR2 (germline): MNHEY, SVGEGT. The CDR3 bases are TGTGCCAGCAGTTACGGAAGGGAGTGGGGTGAAGCTTTCTTT. It translates to CASSYGREWGEAFF.

Here the CDR3 DNA reads TGTGCCAGCAGCGTTGATAGTACGCAGTATTTT. It translates to CASSVDSTQYF. The chain employs TRBV9 and TRBJ2-3; D not certain. Germline CDR1 and CDR2: SGDLS and YYNGEE. CDR3 length: 11 residues. The ends were cut back, 2 bases at V and 8 bases at J, with 6 bases in the middle.

The V and J genes are TRBV18 and TRBJ2-7, with 7 positions matching TRBD1. The CDR3 runs to 14 residues. V was clipped by 4 bases and J by 4 bases; unmatched bases: 7. The germline V gene has CDR1 KGHSH and CDR2 LQKENI. The CDR3 reads CASSLRTGHYEQYF. CDR3 DNA: TGTGCCAGCTCACTCAGGACAGGCCATTACGAGCAGTACTTC.

The rearrangement uses TRBV25-1 and TRBJ1-2; D might be TRBD1 (6 bases). Germline V CDR1 and CDR2: MGHDK, SYGVNS. Trimming took off 2 bases at V and 2 bases at J, with 12 bases between the two ends. There are 15 residues in the CDR3. The CDR3 DNA reads as TGTGCCAGCAGTGAAGCCGGACAGATGAACTATGGCTACACCTTC. Translation: CASSEAGQMNYGYTF.

The chain recombines TRBV6-1 with TRBJ1-5, with D hard to call. Germline CDR1 reads MNHNS; CDR2 reads SASEGT. Trimming stripped 2 bases from V and 4 bases from J, with 6 bases between. The CDR3 covers 13 residues. The CDR3 region is CASSEFGNQPQHF. CDR3 bases: TGTGCCAGCAGTGAATTCGGGAATCAGCCCCAGCATTTT.